This T cell receptor beta chain was documented in a study of molecular identifiers for immune sequencing clone quantification. Study-level background: Replicate experiments took RNA from around 18,000 or 91,000 naive CD8 cells, divided it five ways and sequenced four.

TCRdb used MiXCR to reprocess the PCR reads, holding one entry per CDR3 protein. The repertoire holds more than 300,000 distinct CDR3 sequences, 20% to 25% seen once, with 0.7% to 0.9% in the top ten. Naive CD8 libraries came from about 20,000 to 1,000,000 sorted cells with 10%, 30% or 50% RNA. At least ten counts were recorded for this clonotype. What it binds is unknown. General study points: Sizes of clones that are highly expanded could be underestimated (if identical TCR molecules share a barcode). More than 97% of effector molecules, versus under 1% of naive-cell molecules, belonged to clones above 20 RNA copies.

The sample taken for sequencing was naive CD8+ T cells from blood, with Jurkat cell RNA spiked in. Documented subset: FACS-sorted CD8+CD4-CCR7+CD45RA+ naive T cells. This receptor was taken from a human donor in good health. Some libraries in this study had Jurkat cell RNA spiked in.

CDR3 DNA sequence: TGTGCCAGCAGTGGCCGGACTAGCGGGAGGCGAGCCTACGAGCAGTACTTC. This gives the protein CASSGRTSGRRAYEQYF. The chain employs TRBV6-5 and TRBJ2-7; 14 bases agree with TRBD2. There are 17 residues in the CDR3. Germline CDR1 MNHEY, CDR2 SVGAGI. V was pared by 5 bases and J by 2 bases, with 8 bases of the junction left unmatched.